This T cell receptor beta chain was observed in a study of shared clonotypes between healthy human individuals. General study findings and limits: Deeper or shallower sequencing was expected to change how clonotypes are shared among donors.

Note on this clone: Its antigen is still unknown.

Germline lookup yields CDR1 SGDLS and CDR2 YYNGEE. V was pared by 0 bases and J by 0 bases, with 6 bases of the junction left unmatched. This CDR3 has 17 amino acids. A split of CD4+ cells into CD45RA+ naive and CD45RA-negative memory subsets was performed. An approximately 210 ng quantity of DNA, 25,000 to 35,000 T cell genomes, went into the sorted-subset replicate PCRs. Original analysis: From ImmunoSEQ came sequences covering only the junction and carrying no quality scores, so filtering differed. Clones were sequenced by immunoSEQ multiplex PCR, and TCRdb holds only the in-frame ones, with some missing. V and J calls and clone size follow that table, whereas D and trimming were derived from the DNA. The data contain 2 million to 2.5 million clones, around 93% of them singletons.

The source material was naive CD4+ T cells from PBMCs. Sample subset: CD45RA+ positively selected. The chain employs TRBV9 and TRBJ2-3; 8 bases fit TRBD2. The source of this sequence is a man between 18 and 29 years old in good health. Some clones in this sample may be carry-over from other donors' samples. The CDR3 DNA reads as TGTGCCAGCAGCGTAGGGGCGATAGCGGGGAGCACAGATACGCAGTATTTT. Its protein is CASSVGAIAGSTDTQYF. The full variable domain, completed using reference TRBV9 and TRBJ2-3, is DSGVTQTPKHLITATGQRVTLRCSPRSGDLSVYWYQQSLDQGLQFLIQYYNGEERAKGNILERFSAQQFPDLHSELNLSSLELGDSALYFCASSVGAIAGSTDTQYFGPGTRLTVL.